This T cell receptor (beta chain) was sequenced during a study of technical replicates of blood from a few donors. This CDR3 is built from 16 residues. Some clones are missing from TCRdb's copy, which holds only in-frame ones; the method was immunoSEQ multiplex PCR. The sample lists some 60,000 clones, roughly 89% seen once, with about 5% in the top ten. The chain recombines TRBV7-5 with TRBJ2-6; TRBD2, as called in the table, went unchecked against the DNA. TRBV7-5 is assigned pseudogene status. Sample: PBMCs. The sequence came from a human donor in good health. Some clones in this sample may be carry-over from other donors' samples. In nucleotides, the CDR3 is TGTGTCAGAAGCTTAGCCGGGGGGTCTGGGGCCAACGTCCTGACTTTC. The encoded protein is CVRSLAGGSGANVLTF.